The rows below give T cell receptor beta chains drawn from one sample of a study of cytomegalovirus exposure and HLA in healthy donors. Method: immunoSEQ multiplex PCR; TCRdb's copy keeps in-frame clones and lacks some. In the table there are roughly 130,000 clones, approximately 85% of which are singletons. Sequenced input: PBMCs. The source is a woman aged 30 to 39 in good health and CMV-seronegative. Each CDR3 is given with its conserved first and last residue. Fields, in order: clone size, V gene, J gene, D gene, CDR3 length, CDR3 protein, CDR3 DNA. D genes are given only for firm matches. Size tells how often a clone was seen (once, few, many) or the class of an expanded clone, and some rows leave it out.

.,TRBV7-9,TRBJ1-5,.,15,CASSLASGGGQPQHF,TGTGCCAGCAGCTTAGCATCTGGGGGCGGTCAGCCCCAGCATTTT
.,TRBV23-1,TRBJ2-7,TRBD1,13,CASTGQGAYEQYF,TGCGCCAGCACCGGGCAGGGGGCGTACGAGCAGTACTTC
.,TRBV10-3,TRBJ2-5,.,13,CAIRQGGGETQYF,TGTGCCATCAGACAGGGAGGGGGAGAGACCCAGTACTTC
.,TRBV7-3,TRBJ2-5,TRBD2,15,CASSLIPGGTETQYF,TGTGCCAGCAGCTTAATTCCGGGGGGTACGGAGACCCAGTACTTC
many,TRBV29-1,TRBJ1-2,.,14,CSVVSQGKVGGYTF,TGCAGCGTTGTCTCTCAGGGGAAAGTAGGTGGCTACACCTTC
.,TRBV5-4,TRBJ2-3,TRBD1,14,CASTPDRGTDTQYF,TGTGCCAGCACTCCGGACAGGGGGACAGATACGCAGTATTTT
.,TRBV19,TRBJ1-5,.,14,CASNPGHKSQPQHF,TGTGCCAGTAATCCGGGACATAAGAGTCAGCCCCAGCATTTT
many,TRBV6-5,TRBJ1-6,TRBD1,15,CASSYNRDSASPLHF,TGTGCCAGCAGTTACAACCGGGACAGTGCGTCACCCCTCCACTTT
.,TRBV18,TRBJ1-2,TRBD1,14,CASSLRQGGYGYTF,TGTGCCAGCTCACTAAGACAGGGCGGCTATGGCTACACCTTC
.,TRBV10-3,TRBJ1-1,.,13,CAIIPREGTEAFF,TGTGCCATCATTCCGAGGGAGGGCACTGAAGCTTTCTTT
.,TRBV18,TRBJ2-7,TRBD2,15,CASSPNQAGVNEQYF,TGTGCCAGCTCACCAAATCAAGCGGGGGTGAACGAGCAGTACTTC
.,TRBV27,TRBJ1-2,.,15,CASSFGPGGIYGYTF,.
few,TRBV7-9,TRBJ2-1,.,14,CASSDRRSNNEQFF,TGTGCCAGCAGCGACAGGAGGAGTAACAATGAGCAGTTCTTC
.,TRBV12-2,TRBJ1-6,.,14,CASRLGQGSSPLHF,TGTGCAAGTCGCCTCGGACAGGGCAGTTCACCCCTCCACTTT
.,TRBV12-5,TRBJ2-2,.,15,CASGLGQVNGGELFF,TGTGCTAGTGGTTTGGGGCAGGTCAACGGCGGGGAGCTGTTTTTT
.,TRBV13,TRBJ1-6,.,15,CASSTFGKKLSPLHF,TGTGCCAGCTCTACGTTCGGGAAAAAATTGTCACCCCTCCACTTT
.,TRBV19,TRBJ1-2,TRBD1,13,CASSKQGYYGYTF,TGTGCCAGTAGTAAACAGGGGTACTATGGCTACACCTTC
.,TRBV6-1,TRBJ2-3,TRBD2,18,CASSEVTSGGGPFHTQYF,TGTGCCAGCAGTGAAGTGACTAGCGGGGGGGGGCCTTTCCATACGCAGTATTTT
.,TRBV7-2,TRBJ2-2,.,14,CASSSVRVTGELFF,TGTGCCAGCAGCTCGGTCAGGGTCACCGGGGAGCTGTTTTTT
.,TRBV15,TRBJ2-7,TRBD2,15,CATSRDLTSGTGQYF,TGTGCCACCAGCAGAGATCTGACTAGCGGGACCGGGCAGTACTTC
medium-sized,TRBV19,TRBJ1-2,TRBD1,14,CASSNKPRDRTYTF,TGTGCCAGTAGCAATAAACCCCGGGACAGGACCTACACCTTC
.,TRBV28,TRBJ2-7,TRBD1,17,CASSQLFPGQLIYEQYF,TGTGCCAGCAGCCAACTCTTTCCGGGACAGCTTATCTACGAGCAGTACTTC
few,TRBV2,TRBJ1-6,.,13,CASRGQTNSPLHF,TGTGCCAGCAGGGGACAAACAAATTCACCCCTCCACTTT
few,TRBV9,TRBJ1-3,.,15,CASSVAGSSGNTIYF,TGTGCCAGCAGCGTAGCAGGCTCCTCTGGAAACACCATATATTTT
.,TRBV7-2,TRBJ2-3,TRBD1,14,CASSSGQGSGTQYF,TGTGCCAGCAGCTCAGGACAGGGCAGTGGTACGCAGTATTTT
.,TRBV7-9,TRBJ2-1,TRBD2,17,CASSSSRAGLADNEQFF,TGTGCCAGCAGCTCATCGAGGGCGGGACTAGCCGACAATGAGCAGTTCTTC
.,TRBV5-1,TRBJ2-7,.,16,CASSFFQGIRSYEQYF,TGCGCCAGCAGCTTTTTTCAGGGTATTAGGTCCTACGAGCAGTACTTC
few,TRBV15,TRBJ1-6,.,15,CATSREGKSNSPLHF,TGTGCCACCAGCAGGGAGGGAAAGAGTAATTCACCCCTCCACTTT
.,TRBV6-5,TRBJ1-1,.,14,CASRLGRTNTEAFF,TGTGCCAGCAGACTAGGTCGGACGAACACTGAAGCTTTCTTT
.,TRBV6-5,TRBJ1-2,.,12,CASKVGDYGYTF,TGTGCCAGCAAAGTCGGGGACTATGGCTACACCTTC
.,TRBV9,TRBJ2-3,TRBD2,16,CASSVGTSGAADTQYF,TGTGCCAGCAGCGTAGGGACTAGCGGAGCGGCAGATACGCAGTATTTT
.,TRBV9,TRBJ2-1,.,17,CASSVEGVGPNYNEQFF,TGTGCCAGCAGCGTAGAGGGGGTGGGACCGAACTACAATGAGCAGTTCTTC
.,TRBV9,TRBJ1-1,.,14,CASSVIGGNTEAFF,TGTGCCAGCAGCGTAATAGGGGGGAACACTGAAGCTTTCTTT
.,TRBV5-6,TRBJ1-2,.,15,CASSSTEMYNYGYTF,TGTGCCAGCAGCTCGACGGAGATGTACAACTATGGCTACACCTTC
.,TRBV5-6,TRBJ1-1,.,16,CASSLANGAVNTEAFF,TGTGCCAGCAGCTTGGCCAATGGTGCGGTGAACACTGAAGCTTTCTTT
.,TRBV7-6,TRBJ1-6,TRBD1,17,CASSLGSGQGGNSPLHF,TGTGCCAGCAGCCTCGGTTCCGGACAGGGGGGAAATTCACCCCTCCACTTT
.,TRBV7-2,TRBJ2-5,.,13,CASSSLLEKSQYF,TGTGCCAGCAGCTCCTTACTAGAGAAGTCCCAGTACTTC
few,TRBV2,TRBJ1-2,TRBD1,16,CASSVNSGQGAVGYTF,TGTGCCAGCAGTGTCAACTCTGGGCAGGGGGCTGTTGGCTACACCTTC
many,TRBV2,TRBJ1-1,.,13,CASRLTGNTEAFF,TGTGCCAGCAGACTTACAGGGAACACTGAAGCTTTCTTT
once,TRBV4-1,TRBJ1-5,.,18,CASSPPFVYGQGIQPQHF,TGCGCCAGCAGCCCGCCCTTTGTTTATGGGCAGGGCATCCAGCCCCAGCATTTT
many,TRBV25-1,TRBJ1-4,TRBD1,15,CASSAGQGGGEKLFF,TGTGCCAGCAGTGCGGGACAGGGTGGCGGTGAAAAACTGTTTTTT
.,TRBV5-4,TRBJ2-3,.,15,CASSPGGVLADTQYF,TGTGCCAGCAGCCCTGGCGGGGTTTTGGCAGATACGCAGTATTTT
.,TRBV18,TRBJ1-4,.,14,CASSPPSTNEKLFF,TGTGCCAGCTCACCTCCTTCAACTAATGAAAAACTGTTTTTT
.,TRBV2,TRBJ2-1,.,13,CASSESGHHEQFF,TGTGCCAGCAGTGAATCGGGTCACCATGAGCAGTTCTTC
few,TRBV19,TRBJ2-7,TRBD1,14,CASSPQGQGYEQYF,TGTGCCAGTAGCCCCCAGGGACAGGGCTACGAGCAGTACTTC
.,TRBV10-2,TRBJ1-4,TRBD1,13,CATRDRTNEKLFF,TGCGCCACCCGGGACAGGACTAATGAAAAACTGTTTTTT
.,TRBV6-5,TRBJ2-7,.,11,CASSLRDEQYF,TGTGCCAGCAGTCTCAGGGACGAGCAGTACTTC